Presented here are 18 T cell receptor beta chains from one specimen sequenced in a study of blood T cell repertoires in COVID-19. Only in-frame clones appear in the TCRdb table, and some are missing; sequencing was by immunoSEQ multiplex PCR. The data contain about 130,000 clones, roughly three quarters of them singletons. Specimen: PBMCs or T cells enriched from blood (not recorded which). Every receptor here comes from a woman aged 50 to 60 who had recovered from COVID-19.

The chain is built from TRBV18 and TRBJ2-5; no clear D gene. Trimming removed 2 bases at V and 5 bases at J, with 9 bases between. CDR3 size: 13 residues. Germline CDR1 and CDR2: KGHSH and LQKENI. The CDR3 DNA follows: TGTGCCAGCTCACCAAAGATGGCCGAGACCCAGTACTTC. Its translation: CASSPKMAETQYF.

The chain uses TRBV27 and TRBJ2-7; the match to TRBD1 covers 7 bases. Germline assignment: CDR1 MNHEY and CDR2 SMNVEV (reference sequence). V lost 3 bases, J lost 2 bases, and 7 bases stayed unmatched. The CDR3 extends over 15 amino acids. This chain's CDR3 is CASSFLTGRTYEQYF. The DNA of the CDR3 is TGTGCCAGCAGTTTCCTGACAGGGCGTACCTACGAGCAGTACTTC.

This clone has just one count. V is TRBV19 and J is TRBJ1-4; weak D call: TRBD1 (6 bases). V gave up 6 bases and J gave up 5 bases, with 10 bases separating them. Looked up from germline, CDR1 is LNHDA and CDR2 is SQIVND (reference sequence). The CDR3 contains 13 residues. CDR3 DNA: TGTGCCAGTAGGACAGGCGAGAATGAAAAACTGTTTTTT. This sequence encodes CASRTGENEKLFF.

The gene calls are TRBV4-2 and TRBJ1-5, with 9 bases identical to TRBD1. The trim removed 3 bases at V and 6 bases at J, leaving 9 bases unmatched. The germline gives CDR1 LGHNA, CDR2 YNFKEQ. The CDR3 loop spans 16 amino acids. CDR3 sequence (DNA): TGTGCCAGCAGCCAGCGCCGGGACAGGGTTTCTCAGCCCCAGCATTTT. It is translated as CASSQRRDRVSQPQHF.

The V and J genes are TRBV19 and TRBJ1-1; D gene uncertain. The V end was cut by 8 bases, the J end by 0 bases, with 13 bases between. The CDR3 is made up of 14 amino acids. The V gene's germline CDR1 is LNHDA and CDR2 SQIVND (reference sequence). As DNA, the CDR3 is TGTGCCAGTTGTGTGGGCCCAATGAACACTGAAGCTTTCTTT. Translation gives CASCVGPMNTEAFF.

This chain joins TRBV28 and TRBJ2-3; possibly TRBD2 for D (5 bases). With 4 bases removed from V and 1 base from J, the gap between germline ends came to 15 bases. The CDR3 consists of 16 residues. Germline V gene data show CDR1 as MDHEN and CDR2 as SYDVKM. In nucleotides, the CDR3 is TGTGCCAGCAGTTCCGTCCGGGGATACGGCACAGATACGCAGTATTTT. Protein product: CASSSVRGYGTDTQYF.

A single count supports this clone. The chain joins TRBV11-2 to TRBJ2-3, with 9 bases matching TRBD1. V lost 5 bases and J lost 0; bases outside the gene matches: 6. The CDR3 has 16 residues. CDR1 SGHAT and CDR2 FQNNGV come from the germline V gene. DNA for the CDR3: TGTGCCAGCAGCCCTCGGACAGGGGAAAGCACAGATACGCAGTATTTT. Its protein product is CASSPRTGESTDTQYF.

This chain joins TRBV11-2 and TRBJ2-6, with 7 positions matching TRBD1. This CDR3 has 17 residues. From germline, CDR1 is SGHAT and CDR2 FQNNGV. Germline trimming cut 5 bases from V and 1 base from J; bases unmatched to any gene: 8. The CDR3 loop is CASSPRRTGSGANVLTF. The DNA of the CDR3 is TGTGCCAGCAGCCCTCGCCGGACAGGTTCTGGGGCCAACGTCCTGACTTTC.

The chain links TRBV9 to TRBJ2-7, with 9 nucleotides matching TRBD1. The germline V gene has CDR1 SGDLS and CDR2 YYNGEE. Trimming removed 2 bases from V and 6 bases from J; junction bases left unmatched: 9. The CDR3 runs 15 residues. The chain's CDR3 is CASSVGPGQGFEQYF. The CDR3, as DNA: TGTGCCAGCAGCGTGGGACCGGGACAGGGTTTCGAGCAGTACTTC.

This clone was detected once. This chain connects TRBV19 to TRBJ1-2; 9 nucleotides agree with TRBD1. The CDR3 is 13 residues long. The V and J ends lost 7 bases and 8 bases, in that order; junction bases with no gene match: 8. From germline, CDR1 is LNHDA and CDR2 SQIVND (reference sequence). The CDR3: CASNAQGALGYTF. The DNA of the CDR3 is TGTGCCAGTAACGCACAGGGGGCGTTGGGCTACACCTTC.

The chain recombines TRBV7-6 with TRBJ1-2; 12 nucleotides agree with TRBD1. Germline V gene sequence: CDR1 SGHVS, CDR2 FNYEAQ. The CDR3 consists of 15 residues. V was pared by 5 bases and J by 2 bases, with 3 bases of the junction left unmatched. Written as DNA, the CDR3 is TGTGCCAGCAGCCCCGGGACAGGGGGCAACTATGGCTACACCTTC. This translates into CASSPGTGGNYGYTF. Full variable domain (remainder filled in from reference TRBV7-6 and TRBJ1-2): GAGVSQSPRYKVTKRGQDVALRCDPISGHVSLYWYRQALGQGPEFLTYFNYEAQQDKSGLPNDRFSAERPEGSISTLTIQRTEQRDSAMYRCASSPGTGGNYGYTFGSGTRLTVV.

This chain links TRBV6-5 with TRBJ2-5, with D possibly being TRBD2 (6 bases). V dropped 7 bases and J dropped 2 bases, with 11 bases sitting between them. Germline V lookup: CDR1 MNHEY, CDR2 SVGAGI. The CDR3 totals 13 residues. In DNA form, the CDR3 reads TGTGCCAGCACGCCTAGCGTACAAGAGACCCAGTACTTC. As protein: CASTPSVQETQYF.

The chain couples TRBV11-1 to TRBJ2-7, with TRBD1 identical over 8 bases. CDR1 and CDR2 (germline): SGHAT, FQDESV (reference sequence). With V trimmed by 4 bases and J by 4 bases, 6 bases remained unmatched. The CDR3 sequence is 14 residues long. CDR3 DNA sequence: TGTGCCAGCAGCTCGGACAGGGCCTCTTACGAGCAGTACGTC. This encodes CASSSDRASYEQYV.

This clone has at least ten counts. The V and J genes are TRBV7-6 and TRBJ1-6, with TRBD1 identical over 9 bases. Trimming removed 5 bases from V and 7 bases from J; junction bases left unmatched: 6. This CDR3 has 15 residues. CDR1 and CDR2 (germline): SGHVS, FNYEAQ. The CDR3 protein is CASSLGQGRNSPLHF. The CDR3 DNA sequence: TGTGCCAGCAGCCTGGGACAGGGAAGAAATTCACCCCTCCACTTT.

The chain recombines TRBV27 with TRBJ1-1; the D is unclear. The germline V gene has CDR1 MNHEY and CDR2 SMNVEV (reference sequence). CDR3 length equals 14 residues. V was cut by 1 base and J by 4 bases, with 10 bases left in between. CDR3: CASSLFLESTEAFF. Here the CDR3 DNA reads TGTGCCAGCAGTTTATTCTTGGAGAGCACTGAAGCTTTCTTT.

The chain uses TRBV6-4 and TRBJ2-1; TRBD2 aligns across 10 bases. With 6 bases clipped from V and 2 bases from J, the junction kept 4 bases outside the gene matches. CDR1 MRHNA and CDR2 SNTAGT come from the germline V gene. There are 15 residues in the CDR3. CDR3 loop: CASSGSGGTYNEQFF. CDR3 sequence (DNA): TGTGCCAGCAGCGGTAGCGGGGGGACCTACAATGAGCAGTTCTTC.

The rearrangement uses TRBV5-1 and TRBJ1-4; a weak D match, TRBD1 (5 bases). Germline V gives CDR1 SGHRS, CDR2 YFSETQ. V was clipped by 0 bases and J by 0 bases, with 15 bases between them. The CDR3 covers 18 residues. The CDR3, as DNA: TGCGCCAGCAGCTTGGGAGCCGGACAAGCTTCAACTAATGAAAAACTGTTTTTT. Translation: CASSLGAGQASTNEKLFF.

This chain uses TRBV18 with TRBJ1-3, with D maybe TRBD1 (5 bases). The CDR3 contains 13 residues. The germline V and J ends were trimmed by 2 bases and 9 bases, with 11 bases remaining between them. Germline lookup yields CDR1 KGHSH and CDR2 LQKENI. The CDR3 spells CASSPGGVGTIYF. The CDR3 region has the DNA TGTGCCAGCTCACCAGGGGGGGTCGGCACCATATATTTT.